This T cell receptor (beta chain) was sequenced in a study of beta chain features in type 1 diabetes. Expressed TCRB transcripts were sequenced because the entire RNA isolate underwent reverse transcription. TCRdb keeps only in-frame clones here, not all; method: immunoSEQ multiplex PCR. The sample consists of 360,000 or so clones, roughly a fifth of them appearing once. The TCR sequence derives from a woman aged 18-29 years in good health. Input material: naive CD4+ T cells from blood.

This CDR3 is CASSLLGQNYNEQFF. The DNA for the CDR3 is TGTGCCAGCAGCTTGTTGGGCCAGAACTACAATGAGCAGTTCTTC. The genes are TRBV7-2 and TRBJ2-1; D gene uncertain. The germline V and J ends were trimmed by 3 bases and 3 bases, with 12 bases remaining between them. The CDR3 has 15 residues. Germline CDR1 and CDR2: SGHTA and FQGNSA.